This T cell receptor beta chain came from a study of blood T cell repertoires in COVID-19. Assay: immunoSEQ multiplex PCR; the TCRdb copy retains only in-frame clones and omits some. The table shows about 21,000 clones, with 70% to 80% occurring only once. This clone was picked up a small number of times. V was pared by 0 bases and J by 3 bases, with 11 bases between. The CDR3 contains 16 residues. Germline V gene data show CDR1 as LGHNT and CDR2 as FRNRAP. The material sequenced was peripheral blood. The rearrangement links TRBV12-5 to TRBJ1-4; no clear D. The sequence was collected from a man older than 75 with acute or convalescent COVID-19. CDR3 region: CASGLVQGRSNEKLFF. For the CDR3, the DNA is TGTGCTAGTGGTTTGGTACAAGGGAGGTCTAATGAAAAACTGTTTTTT.